These 30 T cell receptor beta chains came from one sample sequenced in a study of low-dose radiotherapy and immunotherapy resistance in tumors. Gene-specific TRAV and TRBV primers were used for first-strand cDNA, covering alpha and beta chains. TCR amplification used roughly 20 PCR cycles, a constant-region primer and a V-primer adapter. From the reads, TCRdb called clonotypes with MiXCR, one entry per CDR3 protein. The sample has 75,000 to 95,000 distinct CDR3 sequences, 20% to 25% seen once; the top ten hold about 13%. Time point in this sample: after trial treatment. The treatment here: LDRT plus nivolumab, ipilimumab, low-dose cyclophosphamide and aspirin (RACIN trial). Sequenced here: PBMCs, sampled after low-dose radiotherapy plus immunotherapy. Receptors originate from a female donor with ovarian cancer.

As concerns this clonotype: It may be a read error: a sequence one base away is much more abundant. The gene calls are TRBV20-1 and TRBJ2-1; D remains ambiguous. From germline, CDR1 is DFQATT and CDR2 SNEGSKA (reference sequence). There are 14 residues in the CDR3. The V end lost 0 bases, the J end lost 7 bases, and 13 bases lay between the germline ends. The CDR3 bases are TGCAGTGCTAGAGACACGCCTGAATCAAATGAGCAGTTCTTC. Its translation is CSARDTPESNEQFF.

This clonotype was seen at least ten times. CDR3 DNA: TGTGCCAGCAGCTTATTCCTTGGGACTAGCGGCATTTCGCAGTTCTTC. Its protein is CASSLFLGTSGISQFF. The chain employs TRBV7-9 and TRBJ2-1; 11 bases map to TRBD2. Looked up from germline, CDR1 is SEHNR and CDR2 is FQNEAQ (reference sequence). The CDR3 loop spans 16 amino acids. The V segment lost 2 bases and the J segment 12 bases; nucleotides outside the gene matches: 12.

This chain connects TRBV28 to TRBJ2-5; 7 nucleotides align to TRBD2. The trim removed 5 bases at V and 5 bases at J, leaving 11 bases unmatched. Germline CDR1 is MDHEN and CDR2 is SYDVKM. CDR3 size: 15 residues. DNA for the CDR3: TGTGCCAGCAGTCAAAGCGGGGCCTTTCGGGAGACCCAGTACTTC. This translates into CASSQSGAFRETQYF.

This clonotype was picked up many times. The V call is TRBV18, the J call TRBJ2-7; 10 positions match TRBD2. Looked up from germline, CDR1 is KGHSH and CDR2 is LQKENI. The CDR3 is 16 residues long. Germline trimming cut 4 bases from V and 1 base from J; bases unmatched to any gene: 7. The CDR3 region is CASSLLRTSGSYEQYF. The CDR3 region has the DNA TGTGCCAGCTCACTTCTACGGACTAGCGGTTCCTACGAGCAGTACTTC.

This clonotype was found many times. V and J are TRBV5-1 and TRBJ2-6; 10 bases are a match to TRBD1. The trim removed 8 bases at V and 2 bases at J, leaving 7 bases unmatched. Germline V gene data show CDR1 as SGHRS and CDR2 as YFSETQ. The CDR3 contains 16 residues. The CDR3 DNA reads TGCGCCAGTCACCGGGACAGGGGAACTGGGGCCAACGTCCTGACTTTC. Residues: CASHRDRGTGANVLTF. The whole variable domain, filled in from reference TRBV5-1 and TRBJ2-6, reads KAGVTQTPRYLIKTRGQQVTLSCSPISGHRSVSWYQQTPGQGLQFLFEYFSETQRNKGNFPGRFSGRQFSNSRSEMNVSTLELGDSALYLCASHRDRGTGANVLTFGAGSRLTVL.

This clonotype was picked up many times. This chain uses TRBV5-6 with TRBJ2-3; 7 positions match TRBD2. Germline CDR1 is SGHDT and CDR2 is YYEEEE. The V and J ends lost 0 bases and 4 bases, in that order; junction bases with no gene match: 5. The CDR3 contains 15 residues. The CDR3 region is CASSLVPAGADTQYF. The CDR3, as DNA: TGTGCCAGCAGCTTGGTACCCGCGGGAGCAGATACGCAGTATTTT.

This clonotype was picked up many times. The J gene is TRBJ2-3, the V gene TRBV20-1; the D is unclear. The V end lost 7 bases, the J end lost 1 base, and 12 bases lay between the germline ends. Looked up from germline, CDR1 is DFQATT and CDR2 is SNEGSKA (reference sequence). The CDR3 contains 13 residues. CDR3 protein: CSVPFTGTDTQYF. CDR3 bases: TGCAGTGTTCCATTCACAGGCACAGATACGCAGTATTTT.

This sequence joins TRBV12-3 or TRBV12-4 and TRBJ2-7, with TRBD2 matching 16 bases. The CDR3 runs 20 residues. The V gene end was trimmed by 7 bases and the J gene end by 3 bases; junction bases not matched to a gene: 18. CDR3 protein: CASMIMTRGLAGGSYYEQYF. The DNA for the CDR3 is TGTGCCAGCATGATAATGACTAGGGGACTAGCGGGAGGGTCCTACTACGAGCAGTACTTC.

This rearrangement joins TRBV12-5 to TRBJ2-2, with 9 bases that match TRBD1. CDR1 and CDR2 (germline): LGHNT, FRNRAP. J lost 6 bases, V lost 4 bases, and 12 bases had no gene match. This CDR3 is built from 17 residues. CDR3 protein: CASGSSTGTGIPGELFF. The CDR3, as DNA: TGTGCTAGTGGTTCCTCCACCGGGACAGGGATTCCCGGGGAGCTGTTTTTT.

A word on this clonotype: A far larger clone is off by one base, so a read error is likely. The J gene is TRBJ2-5, the V gene TRBV28, with D maybe TRBD2 (6 bases). Germline CDR1 reads MDHEN; CDR2 reads SYDVKM. With 3 bases removed from V and 11 bases from J, the gap between germline ends came to 19 bases. The CDR3 covers 14 residues. The CDR3 sequence is CASSFGGAENEQYF. DNA for the CDR3: TGTGCCAGCAGTTTCGGCGGGGCCGAAAATGAGCAGTACTTC.

This clonotype was seen at least ten times. The CDR3 DNA sequence: TGTGCCAGCAGCCCGGGTGTCGGGGTATCCTACGAGCAGTACTTC. Encoded protein: CASSPGVGVSYEQYF. The chain links TRBV5-5 to TRBJ2-7; TRBD2 is a possible D gene (5 bases). The CDR3 spans 15 residues. CDR1 is SGHKS and CDR2 is YYEKEE in the germline V gene (reference sequence). V dropped 4 bases and J dropped 1 base, with 15 bases sitting between them.

Many counts were recorded for this clonotype. The chain joins TRBV29-1 to TRBJ2-1, with D unclear. Deletions cut 5 bases from V and 5 bases from J, with 7 bases between. From germline, CDR1 is SQVTM and CDR2 ANQGSEA. This CDR3 spans 11 amino acids. CDR3: CSVSYDNEQFF. The CDR3 bases are TGCAGCGTTAGTTATGACAATGAGCAGTTCTTC.

The chain couples TRBV11-1 to TRBJ2-1; 13 bases map to TRBD2. Trimming removed 1 base from V and 8 bases from J; junction bases left unmatched: 11. CDR1 SGHAT and CDR2 FQDESV come from the germline V gene (reference sequence). This CDR3 has 18 amino acids. CDR3 residues: CASSLVATGLAGRDEQFF. The CDR3, as DNA: TGTGCCAGCAGCTTAGTTGCTACGGGACTAGCGGGGAGAGATGAGCAGTTCTTC. Looking up the rest from reference TRBV11-1 and TRBJ2-1 gives the full variable domain: EAEVAQSPRYKITEKSQAVAFWCDPISGHATLYWYRQILGQGPELLVQFQDESVVDDSQLPKDRFSAERLKGVDSTLKIQPAELGDSAMYLCASSLVATGLAGRDEQFFGPGTRLTVL.

This clonotype occurred many times. The chain is built from TRBV5-1 and TRBJ2-5; D could derive from TRBD1 or TRBD2 (5 bases each). V was cut by 4 bases and J by 7 bases, with 11 bases left in between. Germline V gene sequence: CDR1 SGHRS, CDR2 YFSETQ. The CDR3 totals 12 residues. The CDR3 region is CASSVDGATQYF. In DNA, the CDR3 is TGCGCCAGCAGCGTCGACGGGGCGACCCAGTACTTC.

This clonotype was observed at least ten times. The chain uses TRBV7-8 and TRBJ1-1, with D unresolved. Germline V gene lookup returns CDR1 SGHVS and CDR2 FQNEAQ. The ends were cut back, 0 bases at V and 1 base at J, with 9 bases in the middle. The CDR3 covers 15 residues. This chain's CDR3 is CASSLAVAGNTEAFF. The DNA for the CDR3 is TGTGCCAGCAGCTTAGCTGTGGCGGGGAACACTGAAGCTTTCTTT.

In this sample, this clonotype turned up a few times. V gene TRBV6-2 or TRBV6-3 combines with J gene TRBJ2-5; D is unresolved. The CDR3 contains 13 residues. CDR1 is MNHEY, CDR2 SVGEGT, per germline. V lost 2 bases and J lost 5, with 9 bases in between. CDR3 coding DNA: TGTGCCAGCAGTTACGTGCGCTTGGAGACCCAGTACTTC. This encodes CASSYVRLETQYF.

Concerning this clonotype itself: This likely traces to a read error, being one base from a far larger clone. The rearrangement links TRBV2 to TRBJ2-1; 13 nucleotides line up with TRBD2. The CDR3 is 15 residues long. V was clipped by 6 bases and J by 7 bases; unmatched bases: 6. Germline CDR1 SNHLY, CDR2 FYNNEI. The CDR3 loop reads CASRLGGLAGNEQFF. CDR3 sequence (DNA): TGTGCCAGCAGATTAGGGGGACTAGCGGGGAATGAGCAGTTCTTC.

This clonotype was picked up many times. The CDR3 nucleotides are TGTGCCAGCAGCCAAGATCCGGGACAGGGTGAGGCGACCCAGTACTTC. It encodes CASSQDPGQGEATQYF. This chain links TRBV4-2 with TRBJ2-5; TRBD1 matches 9 bases. CDR1 and CDR2 from the germline V gene are LGHNA and YNFKEQ. The CDR3 has 16 residues. The ends lost 0 bases at V and 7 bases at J; junction bases unmatched: 9.

The genes are TRBV27 and TRBJ2-7, with D possibly being TRBD2 (7 bases). This CDR3 is built from 14 residues. Trimming cost V 8 bases and J 6 bases, with 20 bases left between them. Germline lookup yields CDR1 MNHEY and CDR2 SMNVEV (reference sequence). The CDR3: CASGWGGASSEQYF. Here the CDR3 DNA reads TGTGCCAGCGGATGGGGGGGGGCTTCTAGCGAGCAGTACTTC.

This clonotype was counted at least ten times. The chain carries TRBV20-1 and TRBJ1-4, with no clear D. Germline CDR1 DFQATT, CDR2 SNEGSKA (reference sequence). With 0 bases removed from V and 6 bases from J, the gap between germline ends came to 5 bases. This CDR3 region has 12 residues. The CDR3 spells CSARDLDEKLFF. DNA for the CDR3: TGCAGTGCTAGAGATTTGGATGAAAAACTGTTTTTT.

This clonotype was counted at least ten times. The chain joins TRBV6-2 or TRBV6-3 to TRBJ2-1; 9 nucleotides agree with TRBD1. The germline gives CDR1 MNHEY, CDR2 SVGEGT. Unmatched junction bases numbered 13, after V lost 7 bases and J lost 6 bases. The CDR3 is made up of 16 amino acids. DNA for the CDR3: TGTGCCAGCAAGGAGCCGGGACAGGGCTTCGGCAATGAGCAGTTCTTC. It is translated as CASKEPGQGFGNEQFF.

With respect to this clonotype: A far more abundant clone sits one base away, making this likely a read error. The chain carries TRBV11-3 and TRBJ2-7; D might be TRBD1 (6 bases). The V end was cut by 6 bases, the J end by 7 bases, with 25 bases between. The CDR3 is made up of 16 amino acids. Germline V gene lookup returns CDR1 SGHNT and CDR2 YENEEA. The DNA of the CDR3 is TGTGCCAGCAGAACCGGGACACCGAGCTCCTACAATGAGCAGTACTTC. Translation gives CASRTGTPSSYNEQYF.

Comments on this clonotype: One junction end disagrees with the germline gene, perhaps due to a read error. The chain employs TRBV7-2 and TRBJ2-7; 9 bases are a match to TRBD2. Germline CDR1 reads SGHTA; CDR2 reads FQGNSA. The CDR3 covers 17 residues. The CDR3 nucleotides are TGTGCCATCAGCTTAGGGTTTAGCGGGAGCTCCGTAGTCGAGCAGTACTTC. It encodes CAISLGFSGSSVVEQYF.

This chain uses TRBV4-3 with TRBJ1-2; D uncertain. V was cut by 1 base and J by 8 bases, with 26 bases left in between. Germline assignment: CDR1 LGHNA and CDR2 YSLEER. The CDR3 runs to 18 residues. This chain's CDR3 is CASSQVPRLVGSEGGYTF. The CDR3 bases are TGCGCCAGCAGCCAAGTCCCTCGCCTAGTCGGTTCGGAAGGCGGCTACACCTTC.

This clonotype came up a few times. The CDR3 here is CASSQDIFYEQYF. The CDR3 region has the DNA TGTGCCAGCAGTCAGGACATTTTCTACGAGCAGTACTTC. V and J are TRBV12-3 or TRBV12-4 and TRBJ2-7; a weak D match, TRBD1 (5 bases). Trimming shortened V by 5 bases and J by 3 bases, and 11 bases separated the two germline ends. The CDR3 spans 13 residues.

CDR3 coding DNA: TGTGCCAGCACGGGACAGTCCTATTATGGCTACACCTTC. Protein sequence: CASTGQSYYGYTF. The chain recombines TRBV6-2 or TRBV6-3 with TRBJ1-2; the match to TRBD1 covers 7 bases. V lost 7 bases to trimming and J lost 5 bases; unmatched junction nucleotides: 7. CDR1 MNHEY and CDR2 SVGEGT come from the germline V gene. This CDR3 is built from 13 residues.

Ten or more counts support this clonotype. The CDR3 is CSARDRGPYNEQFF. DNA of the CDR3: TGCAGTGCTAGAGACCGGGGGCCTTACAATGAGCAGTTCTTC. V gene TRBV20-1 combines with J gene TRBJ2-1; D could derive from TRBD1 or TRBD2 (6 bases each). The germline gives CDR1 DFQATT, CDR2 SNEGSKA (reference sequence). V lost 0 bases and J lost 4, with 10 bases in between. CDR3 length: 14 residues.

This clonotype showed up many times. One end of the junction does not line up with germline, which may come from a read error. The chain links TRBV19 to TRBJ2-7; no definite D call. Germline CDR1 reads LNHDA; CDR2 reads SQIVND (reference sequence). The CDR3 is 13 amino acids. CDR3 residues: CASSIDKTYGQYF. Written as DNA, the CDR3 is TGTGCCAGTAGTATTGACAAGACGTACGGGCAGTACTTC. Full variable domain (outside the CDR3, taken from reference TRBV19 and TRBJ2-7): DGGITQSPKYLFRKEGQNVTLSCEQNLNHDAMYWYRQDPGQGLRLIYYSQIVNDFQKGDIAEGYSVSREKKESFPLTVTSAQKNPTAFYLCASSIDKTYGQYFGPGTRLTVT.

This clonotype was observed many times. J is TRBJ2-4 and V is TRBV19; no definite D call. V lost 5 bases and J 2 bases, leaving 13 bases between the germline ends. The CDR3 is 15 amino acids. Germline V gene data show CDR1 as LNHDA and CDR2 as SQIVND (reference sequence). The CDR3 DNA reads as TGTGCCAGTAGTTCCCGGTCCACGCCCAAAAACATTCAGTACTTC. It codes for CASSSRSTPKNIQYF.

In its sample, this clonotype was seen many times. The genes are TRBV2 and TRBJ1-1; maybe TRBD1 (5 bases). This CDR3 comprises 16 residues. Germline CDR1 reads SNHLY; CDR2 reads FYNNEI. Trimming shortened V by 5 bases and J by 0 bases, and 16 bases separated the two germline ends. CDR3 in amino acids: CASSPESGRLNTEAFF. The CDR3 DNA reads TGTGCCAGCAGTCCCGAGTCAGGGCGACTGAACACTGAAGCTTTCTTT.